The 11 T cell receptor beta chains below come from one sample, sequenced in a study of regulatory T cells in long-lasting Graves disease. Assembly of TCR beta libraries relied on iRepertoire HTBI primers together with Arm-PCR of CDR3 regions. TCRdb re-called the multiplex PCR reads through MiXCR, storing one row per CDR3 protein. This table has hundreds of thousands of distinct CDR3 sequences, 15% to 20% appearing once. Sample time point: newly diagnosed GD, antithyroid drugs for less than 3 months. RNA isolated from PBMCs was used to make the TCR library. The same sample was also studied in work on T cells in Graves' hyperthyroidism and ophthalmopathy.

The starting material was peripheral blood mononuclear cells (PBMCs), obtained at new diagnosis, from a patient treated with antithyroid drugs. The origin of the receptors is a woman aged 35-60 years with Graves disease.

The V call is TRBV2, the J call TRBJ1-3; D uncertain. CDR3 size: 15 residues. CDR1 is SNHLY, CDR2 FYNNEI, per germline. The V end was cut by 5 bases, the J end by 3 bases, with 14 bases between. CDR3 bases: TGTGCCAGCAGTACTAAACGGGAATTTGGAAACACCATATATTTT. Translation: CASSTKREFGNTIYF.

The rearrangement uses TRBV6-1 and TRBJ1-3; D uncertain. From germline, CDR1 is MNHNS and CDR2 SASEGT. V was cut by 8 bases and J by 0 bases, with 23 bases left in between. The CDR3 length is 18 residues. The CDR3 sequence is CASLKAPMMMSSGNTIYF. CDR3 bases: TGTGCCAGCCTTAAGGCCCCAATGATGATGAGCTCTGGAAACACCATATATTTT.

There are many counts of this clonotype. The chain is built from TRBV12-3 or TRBV12-4 and TRBJ1-2; 11 bases align to TRBD1. V dropped 4 bases and J dropped 8; count of bases not matched to a gene: 6. This CDR3 region has 14 residues. CDR3 residues: CASSYGQGASGYTF. The CDR3 DNA follows: TGTGCCAGCAGTTACGGACAGGGGGCTAGCGGCTACACCTTC.

In its sample, this clonotype was seen many times. This sequence joins TRBV11-2 and TRBJ1-1; no definite D call. The CDR3 is 15 amino acids. Germline CDR1 SGHAT, CDR2 FQNNGV. V was trimmed by 5 bases and J by 0 bases, leaving 13 bases between them. CDR3 in DNA: TGTGCCAGCAGCCTAAGTAGGGAGGTGAACACTGAAGCTTTCTTT. Translated: CASSLSREVNTEAFF.

In regard to this clonotype: A much more abundant neighbour one base away suggests this may be a read error. The J gene is TRBJ1-2, the V gene TRBV11-2; D gene unclear. This CDR3 is built from 14 residues. CDR1 and CDR2 (germline): SGHAT, FQNNGV. With 5 bases removed from V and 8 bases from J, the gap between germline ends came to 18 bases. The CDR3 here is CASSPLRNKVGYTF. The CDR3 nucleotides are TGTGCCAGCAGCCCGTTACGCAATAAAGTAGGCTACACCTTC.

Of note for this clonotype: This may arise from a read error, as a much more abundant clone is one base away. The V call is TRBV5-5, the J call TRBJ2-5; 7 bases are a match to TRBD2. Unmatched junction bases numbered 21, after V lost 5 bases and J lost 11 bases. Germline-derived CDR1 and CDR2 are SGHKS and YYEKEE (reference sequence). The CDR3 is made up of 16 amino acids. The CDR3 spells CASSWGGPGSYNEQYF. The CDR3 region has the DNA TGTGCCAGCAGTTGGGGGGGACCGGGATCCTACAATGAGCAGTACTTC.

This clonotype was observed a few times. V and J are TRBV20-1 and TRBJ1-1, with a tentative D call TRBD1 (5 bases). Germline V CDR1 and CDR2: DFQATT, SNEGSKA (reference sequence). The CDR3 is 17 residues long. Trimming cost V 0 bases and J 3 bases, with 20 bases left between them. The CDR3, as DNA: TGCAGTGCTAGAGAGCCCCCCCGGGGCCTACGGGACACTGAAGCTTTCTTT. It specifies CSAREPPRGLRDTEAFF.

This clonotype was seen ten or more times. The V and J genes are TRBV27 and TRBJ1-5, with D perhaps matching TRBD1 (6 bases). CDR1 is MNHEY and CDR2 is SMNVEV in the germline V gene (reference sequence). The CDR3 runs to 15 residues. V was clipped by 1 base and J by 3 bases, with 10 bases between them. CDR3 sequence: CASSLWQGPNQPQHF. The CDR3 DNA sequence: TGTGCCAGCAGTTTATGGCAGGGGCCCAATCAGCCCCAGCATTTT.

This clonotype was recorded many times. J is TRBJ1-2 and V is TRBV30; D ambiguous. Germline loops: CDR1 GTSNPN, CDR2 SVGIG (reference sequence). The CDR3 spans 10 residues. The V end lost 3 bases, the J end lost 6 bases, and 5 bases lay between the germline ends. CDR3 coding DNA: TGTGCCTGGAGCCATGATGGCTACACCTTC. Translated: CAWSHDGYTF.

This clonotype was counted a few times. The rearrangement links TRBV6-1 to TRBJ2-1, with a tentative D call TRBD2 (6 bases). This CDR3 contains 13 residues. Per germline, CDR1 MNHNS and CDR2 SASEGT. Trimming pared 3 bases from V and 6 bases from J, leaving 9 bases between. For the CDR3, the DNA is TGTGCCAGCAGTGACGAGGGAGGCAATGAGCAGTTCTTC. As protein: CASSDEGGNEQFF.

This clonotype was counted ten times or more. This chain uses TRBV6-1 with TRBJ2-5; the D is unclear. Between the trimmed V and J ends, which lost 9 bases and 4 bases, there was a span of 21 bases. CDR1 is MNHNS and CDR2 is SASEGT in the germline V gene. This CDR3 comprises 15 residues. This chain's CDR3 is CASTNRPNQGETQYF. The CDR3 coding sequence is TGTGCCAGTACGAACCGGCCAAATCAAGGAGAGACCCAGTACTTC.